These 27 T cell receptor beta chains came from one sample sequenced in a study of CD8 T cells in ankylosing spondylitis. TCRdb analysed the 5' RACE reads with MiXCR anew, one entry per CDR3 protein. This repertoire shows 130,000 or so distinct CDR3 sequences, approximately 10% found once; its top ten account for roughly 4.3%. The specimen was blood, either unsorted or a sorted T cell fraction (not recorded which). The receptors here all came from a female donor with ankylosing spondylitis or in good health (not recorded which).

This clonotype was seen at least ten times. CDR3 bases: TGTGCCAGCTCACCACCTCCCGGGACTAGCGCCGAGCAGTACTTC. This translates into CASSPPPGTSAEQYF. The J gene is TRBJ2-7, the V gene TRBV18; 10 bases agree with TRBD2. V lost 0 bases and J lost 6; bases outside the gene matches: 5. The CDR3 spans 15 residues. Germline V gene data show CDR1 as KGHSH and CDR2 as LQKENI.

This clonotype was seen repeatedly, ten times or more. The chain couples TRBV15 to TRBJ2-7; D is undetermined. This CDR3 has 14 amino acids. CDR1 is LNHNV, CDR2 YYDKDF, per germline (reference sequence). V gave up 1 base and J gave up 0 bases, with 7 bases separating them. In DNA, the CDR3 is TGTGCCACCAGCAGAGGGGCAGACTCCTACGAGCAGTACTTC. Its protein is CATSRGADSYEQYF.

This clonotype was seen ten or more times. The V and J genes are TRBV12-3 or TRBV12-4 and TRBJ1-2; no clear D. The CDR3 covers 11 residues. Trimming removed 3 bases at V and 3 bases at J, with 2 bases between. CDR3: CASSLDYGYTF. The CDR3 region has the DNA TGTGCCAGCAGTTTGGACTATGGCTACACCTTC.

The sample holds many counts of this clonotype. V is TRBV28 and J is TRBJ1-5; TRBD1 is a possible D gene (5 bases). Trimming stripped 3 bases from V and 3 bases from J, with 15 bases between. The germline V gene has CDR1 MDHEN and CDR2 SYDVKM. The CDR3 extends over 16 amino acids. DNA for the CDR3: TGTGCCAGCAGTTTTGGTTGGCAGGGAAACAATCAGCCCCAGCATTTT. Amino acids: CASSFGWQGNNQPQHF.

The gene calls are TRBV27 and TRBJ1-1; a possible D gene is TRBD1 (6 bases). The CDR3 contains 15 residues. Trimming cost V 3 bases and J 3 bases, with 14 bases left between them. Germline CDR1 reads MNHEY; CDR2 reads SMNVEV (reference sequence). CDR3 residues: CASSFGGLKDTEAFF. CDR3 DNA: TGTGCCAGCAGTTTCGGGGGGCTGAAGGACACTGAAGCTTTCTTT.

This clonotype has at least ten counts. The chain couples TRBV29-1 to TRBJ2-2; 8 nucleotides agree with TRBD2. V lost 5 bases and J lost 0; bases outside the gene matches: 2. The germline CDR1 and CDR2 sequences are SQVTM and ANQGSEA. The CDR3 has 14 residues. The CDR3 reads CSVRLATNTGELFF. CDR3 in DNA: TGCAGCGTTCGACTAGCGACGAACACCGGGGAGCTGTTTTTT.

At least ten counts were recorded for this clonotype. This chain links TRBV5-1 with TRBJ2-5; possibly TRBD1 or TRBD2 for D (5 bases each). This CDR3 has 13 amino acids. Germline V gene lookup returns CDR1 SGHRS and CDR2 YFSETQ. Deletions cut 0 bases from V and 5 bases from J, with 8 bases between. The CDR3 is CASSLGDGETQYF. In DNA form, the CDR3 reads TGCGCCAGCAGCTTGGGGGACGGGGAGACCCAGTACTTC.

As concerns this clonotype: A read error may explain this, as a much larger clone is one base away. V is TRBV5-1 and J is TRBJ1-1; the D gene is possibly TRBD1 (5 bases). CDR1 SGHRS and CDR2 YFSETQ come from the germline V gene. V was cut by 9 bases and J by 4 bases, with 16 bases left in between. The length of the CDR3 is 13 residues. This CDR3 is CATWRGGSTEAFF. The CDR3 nucleotides are TGCGCCACCTGGAGGGGAGGTAGCACTGAAGCTTTCTTT.

Ten or more counts support this clonotype. The chain recombines TRBV20-1 with TRBJ2-5; tentatively, D is TRBD2 (5 bases). CDR1 DFQATT and CDR2 SNEGSKA come from the germline V gene (reference sequence). This CDR3 has 13 residues. Trimming took 3 bases from V and 3 from J, leaving 11 bases between them. Here the CDR3 reads CSARQAGKETQYF. The CDR3 DNA follows: TGCAGTGCTAGGCAGGCGGGTAAAGAGACCCAGTACTTC.

This clonotype was seen ten or more times. This chain connects TRBV10-3 to TRBJ1-5; D gene uncertain. Germline-derived CDR1 and CDR2 are ENHRY and SYGVKD. V lost 3 bases to trimming and J lost 0 bases, with 3 bases between them. This CDR3 comprises 13 residues. The CDR3 reads CAISEYSNQPQHF. CDR3 DNA sequence: TGTGCCATCAGTGAATATAGCAATCAGCCCCAGCATTTT.

This clonotype was observed at least ten times. This chain links TRBV7-2 with TRBJ2-2; tentatively, D is TRBD2 (6 bases). This CDR3 has 15 residues. Germline V lookup: CDR1 SGHTA, CDR2 FQGNSA. The V gene lost 3 bases and the J gene lost 4 bases, with 12 bases spanning the gap. CDR3 region: CASSFLAGGTGELFF. The CDR3 nucleotides are TGTGCCAGCAGCTTTTTAGCCGGGGGCACCGGGGAGCTGTTTTTT. The full variable domain, rest sourced from reference TRBV7-2 and TRBJ2-2, is GAGVSQSPSNKVTEKGKDVELRCDPISGHTALYWYRQSLGQGLEFLIYFQGNSAPDKSGLPSDRFSAERTGGSVSTLTIQRTQQEDSAVYLCASSFLAGGTGELFFGEGSRLTVL.

The table lists this clonotype with many counts. V is TRBV7-9 and J is TRBJ1-5; tentatively, D is TRBD1 (5 bases). The CDR3 sequence is 15 residues long. V shed 3 bases and J shed 4 bases, with 13 bases lying between them. The germline V gene encodes CDR1 SEHNR and CDR2 FQNEAQ (reference sequence). In nucleotides, the CDR3 is TGTGCCAGCAGCTTCCAGGGAGCGGGAAATCAGCCCCAGCATTTT. As protein: CASSFQGAGNQPQHF.

This clonotype was recorded at least ten times. The V and J genes are TRBV20-1 and TRBJ1-6; 7 nucleotides align to TRBD1. Trimming took 4 bases from V and 10 from J; bases not matched to a gene: 7. From germline, CDR1 is DFQATT and CDR2 SNEGSKA (reference sequence). This CDR3 spans 13 amino acids. CDR3 loop: CSAIRDRNSPLHF. Written as DNA, the CDR3 is TGCAGTGCTATAAGGGACAGAAACTCACCCCTCCACTTT.

This clonotype has at least ten counts. This chain connects TRBV12-3 or TRBV12-4 to TRBJ2-1; the D is unclear. V was trimmed by 5 bases and J by 7 bases, leaving 15 bases between them. The CDR3 totals 14 residues. CDR3 region: CASSPDAQYNEQFF. CDR3 DNA sequence: TGTGCCAGCAGTCCCGACGCGCAGTATAATGAGCAGTTCTTC.

In this sample, this clonotype turned up many times. The rearrangement uses TRBV10-1 and TRBJ2-1, with 8 bases aligning to TRBD1. Germline V CDR1 and CDR2: WNHNN, SYGVQD (reference sequence). The CDR3 spans 14 residues. V lost 1 base and J lost 5; bases outside the gene matches: 1. CDR3 sequence reads: CASSEWTGNNEQFF. CDR3 nucleotides: TGCGCCAGCAGTGAGTGGACAGGGAACAATGAGCAGTTCTTC.

CDR3 amino acids: CASSYTALGQVNGYTF. CDR3 sequence (DNA): TGTGCCAGCAGTTACACCGCCTTGGGACAGGTGAATGGCTACACCTTC. The chain carries TRBV6-5 and TRBJ1-2; 8 positions agree with TRBD1. V gave up 2 bases and J gave up 6 bases; unmatched junction bases: 11. This CDR3 region has 16 residues. CDR1 is MNHEY and CDR2 is SVGAGI in the germline V gene.

Note on this clonotype: This sequence may be a read error, since a much larger clone differs from it by one base. The V gene is TRBV5-1, the J gene TRBJ2-2, with D possibly TRBD1 on 5 matching bases. The V gene's germline CDR1 is SGHRS and CDR2 YFSETQ. The CDR3 contains 15 residues. The CDR3 nucleotides read TGCGTCAGCAGCTTGGAACAGGCCTACACCGGGGAGCTGTTTTTT. It is translated as CVSSLEQAYTGELFF.

This clonotype showed up many times. J is TRBJ2-3 and V is TRBV5-1; D is undetermined. The germline V gene has CDR1 SGHRS and CDR2 YFSETQ. The CDR3 totals 14 residues. V lost 0 bases to trimming and J lost 2 bases, with 7 bases between them. CDR3 region: CASSLGTATDTQYF. The CDR3 region has the DNA TGCGCCAGCAGCTTGGGGACGGCCACAGATACGCAGTATTTT.

A few counts support this clonotype. V and J are TRBV20-1 and TRBJ2-7; 11 bases fit TRBD2. Germline loops: CDR1 DFQATT, CDR2 SNEGSKA (reference sequence). The CDR3 length is 15 residues. The ends lost 6 bases at V and 2 bases at J; junction bases unmatched: 9. In DNA form, the CDR3 reads TGCAGTGCGTTCATCGTAGCGGGGGGGACCTACGAGCAGTACTTC. This translates into CSAFIVAGGTYEQYF.

In this sample, this clonotype turned up many times. The chain couples TRBV19 to TRBJ2-5; possibly TRBD1 or TRBD2 for D (5 bases each). Trimming pared 4 bases from V and 6 bases from J, leaving 15 bases between. Germline CDR1 is LNHDA and CDR2 is SQIVND (reference sequence). This CDR3 has 14 residues. The DNA for the CDR3 is TGTGCCAGTAGTACGGGACCTTTTGGGAAGACCCAGTACTTC. It translates to CASSTGPFGKTQYF.

This clonotype was detected ten times or more. The chain uses TRBV7-9 and TRBJ2-5; D is uncertain. This CDR3 is 12 amino acids long. Trimming shortened V by 7 bases and J by 7 bases, and 13 bases separated the two germline ends. Looked up from germline, CDR1 is SEHNR and CDR2 is FQNEAQ (reference sequence). As DNA, the CDR3 is TGTGCCAGCAACCTGTTAACCGGGACCCAGTACTTC. Translated: CASNLLTGTQYF.

The chain uses TRBV9 and TRBJ2-3, with D uncertain. The CDR3 has 15 amino acids. From germline, CDR1 is SGDLS and CDR2 YYNGEE. Trimming took off 0 bases at V and 4 bases at J, with 12 bases between the two ends. CDR3 sequence: CASSVEVTKADTQYF. Written as DNA, the CDR3 is TGTGCCAGCAGCGTAGAGGTGACGAAAGCAGATACGCAGTATTTT.

Many counts were recorded for this clonotype. The rearrangement uses TRBV7-9 and TRBJ2-1; D uncertain. The V and J ends lost 5 bases and 8 bases respectively, with 10 bases between them. The CDR3 is 12 amino acids. The germline V gene has CDR1 SEHNR and CDR2 FQNEAQ (reference sequence). CDR3 sequence: CASSPQGHEQFF. CDR3 bases: TGTGCCAGCAGCCCGCAAGGGCATGAGCAGTTCTTC.

Note on this clonotype: A read error may explain this, as a much larger clone is one base away. This chain joins TRBV12-3 or TRBV12-4 and TRBJ1-4; 7 bases fit TRBD1. After removal of 5 bases from V and 3 bases from J, the junction contained 6 bases not matched to a gene. This CDR3 contains 15 residues. CDR3 sequence: CASSPRRGANEKLFF. CDR3 nucleotides: TGTGCCAGCAGTCCACGCAGGGGGGCTAATGAAAAACTGTTTTTT.

This clonotype was detected many times. V gene TRBV5-1 combines with J gene TRBJ2-1; D remains ambiguous. From germline, CDR1 is SGHRS and CDR2 YFSETQ. The CDR3 extends over 15 amino acids. V lost 3 bases to trimming and J lost 2 bases, with 12 bases between them. The CDR3 protein is CASSSDPGPYNEQFF. The CDR3 DNA reads as TGCGCCAGCAGCTCGGACCCTGGGCCCTACAATGAGCAGTTCTTC.

This clonotype was recorded at least ten times. The chain is built from TRBV5-6 and TRBJ1-2; D is perhaps TRBD1 (6 bases). Trimming removed 2 bases from V and 4 bases from J, with 9 bases in between. This CDR3 is 13 amino acids long. Germline V gives CDR1 SGHDT, CDR2 YYEEEE. This CDR3 is CASSLQGTYGYTF. The CDR3 region has the DNA TGTGCCAGCAGCTTACAGGGAACCTATGGCTACACCTTC.

Many counts were recorded for this clonotype. J is TRBJ2-1 and V is TRBV5-1; D perhaps matches TRBD1 (5 bases). The CDR3 runs to 15 residues. V was shortened by 5 bases and J by 0 bases, with 12 bases between the two germline ends. Germline CDR1 SGHRS, CDR2 YFSETQ. The chain's CDR3 is CASRTDLPSYNEQFF. The CDR3 coding sequence is TGCGCCAGCAGGACAGATCTACCCTCCTACAATGAGCAGTTCTTC. The complete variable domain, with remaining parts taken from reference TRBV5-1 and TRBJ2-1, reads KAGVTQTPRYLIKTRGQQVTLSCSPISGHRSVSWYQQTPGQGLQFLFEYFSETQRNKGNFPGRFSGRQFSNSRSEMNVSTLELGDSALYLCASRTDLPSYNEQFFGPGTRLTVL.